This TCR beta chain originates from a study of control samples from healthy donors and cancer patients. The CDR3 consists of 13 residues. Germline CDR1 LNHNV, CDR2 YYDKDF (reference sequence). V shed 4 bases and J shed 5 bases, with 9 bases lying between them. Sequenced by immunoSEQ multiplex PCR; TCRdb stores in-frame clones only, minus some. The repertoire holds under 150,000 clones, with more than 70% as singletons. The chain is built from TRBV15 and TRBJ2-1; D perhaps matches TRBD2 (6 bases). The origin of this receptor is a woman in her seventies in good health. The sample comprised blood. The CDR3 spells CATSTRENNEQFF. For the CDR3, the DNA is TGTGCCACCAGCACCCGGGAGAACAATGAGCAGTTCTTC. The whole variable domain, filled in from reference TRBV15 and TRBJ2-1, reads DAMVIQNPRYQVTQFGKPVTLSCSQTLNHNVMYWYQQKSSQAPKLLFHYYDKDFNNEADTPDNFQSRRPNTSFCFLDIRSPGLGDTAMYLCATSTRENNEQFFGPGTRLTVL.